This paragraph reports one TCR beta chain. Its antigen remains undetermined. It has no much larger one-base neighbor in the sample; base qualities were not kept. In the paper's terms, the time point label means: sample taken at primary tumor resection. TCR sequencing used whole RNA extracted from tumor and nontumor lung tissue, or from cryopreserved PBMC samples, without cell sorting. The donors were some 72 patients from the lung TRACERx cohort who had early-stage, untreated non-small cell lung cancer. Only patients with enough RNA available from two or more tumor regions were chosen for TCR sequencing. From the cysteine up to the phenylalanine, the CDR3 has a length of 15 residues. The retained sequence is limited to the CDR3, 45 bases, with the frame set at the first base. Sequences LGHNA (CDR1) and YNFKEQ (CDR2) are obtained from the germline V gene. The junction shows trimming of 0 bases on V and 1 base on J, plus 8 bases between the germline ends.

This entry belongs to a study of spatial heterogeneity in lung cancer (dated by TCRdb to about 2019). Background for the entire study: More beta-chain than alpha-chain transcripts were consistently detected, likely reflecting higher beta-chain transcript abundance. In the raw uncorrected reads, each unique combination of TCR and UMI appeared more than ten times on average. TCR alpha and beta repertoires were quantitatively compared across multiple tumor regions, matched nontumor lung and blood in non-small cell lung cancer. Nonsynonymous mutation counts, determined by whole-exome sequencing of tumor tissue, were related to TCR repertoire features. Both alpha and beta chains were TCR-sequenced in 220 or so tumor regions, around 65 matched nontumor lung samples and over 55 PBMC samples obtained at surgery.

Receptor amplification or capture employed 5' RACE. The sequencing machine was a NextSeq 500. The TCR library protocol attached a unique molecular identifier to each TCR cDNA molecule to allow correction of PCR and sequencing errors. As for the original processing: TCR identification, UMI-based error correction and CDR3 extraction were all carried out with Decombinator tools. Expanded TCRs were defined as those above a frequency of 2 per 1,000, corresponding to the top 1% of the tumor frequency distribution. Rényi diversity was computed with the R vegan package after subsampling each repertoire 100 times to 5,000 TCRs. CDR3 similarity networks were built from amino acid triplet string-kernel similarity, with CDR3s being connected when pairwise similarity was above 0.82. The public reads were reprocessed in TCRdb via fastp at Q25 and MiXCR, keeping in-frame beta chains. When rows share a CDR3 protein, they turn into one entry using the most common DNA and genes. Clone size and V and J calls follow TCRdb, not the original study. The sample table records roughly 82,000 distinct CDR3 sequences; over 10% of these occur just once. The top ten clones comprise approximately 4.6% of the sample.

The full study reports these points: Ubiquitous expanded tumor TCRs were detected in blood more often at tumor resection than at routine follow-up. Confirming at a functional level the hypothesis that regional TCRs recognize regional mutations was considered to require additional single-cell paired TCR alpha and beta sequencing.

The sequence was obtained from a male donor with early-stage non-small cell lung cancer. The receptor chain draws on TRBV4-2 and TRBJ2-3, with an unclear D gene assignment. Material: PBMCs, obtained at surgery. At the DNA level, the sequence is TGTGCCAGCAGCCAAGACCCCCGGGGCACAGATACGCAGTATTTT. This codes for CASSQDPRGTDTQYF.